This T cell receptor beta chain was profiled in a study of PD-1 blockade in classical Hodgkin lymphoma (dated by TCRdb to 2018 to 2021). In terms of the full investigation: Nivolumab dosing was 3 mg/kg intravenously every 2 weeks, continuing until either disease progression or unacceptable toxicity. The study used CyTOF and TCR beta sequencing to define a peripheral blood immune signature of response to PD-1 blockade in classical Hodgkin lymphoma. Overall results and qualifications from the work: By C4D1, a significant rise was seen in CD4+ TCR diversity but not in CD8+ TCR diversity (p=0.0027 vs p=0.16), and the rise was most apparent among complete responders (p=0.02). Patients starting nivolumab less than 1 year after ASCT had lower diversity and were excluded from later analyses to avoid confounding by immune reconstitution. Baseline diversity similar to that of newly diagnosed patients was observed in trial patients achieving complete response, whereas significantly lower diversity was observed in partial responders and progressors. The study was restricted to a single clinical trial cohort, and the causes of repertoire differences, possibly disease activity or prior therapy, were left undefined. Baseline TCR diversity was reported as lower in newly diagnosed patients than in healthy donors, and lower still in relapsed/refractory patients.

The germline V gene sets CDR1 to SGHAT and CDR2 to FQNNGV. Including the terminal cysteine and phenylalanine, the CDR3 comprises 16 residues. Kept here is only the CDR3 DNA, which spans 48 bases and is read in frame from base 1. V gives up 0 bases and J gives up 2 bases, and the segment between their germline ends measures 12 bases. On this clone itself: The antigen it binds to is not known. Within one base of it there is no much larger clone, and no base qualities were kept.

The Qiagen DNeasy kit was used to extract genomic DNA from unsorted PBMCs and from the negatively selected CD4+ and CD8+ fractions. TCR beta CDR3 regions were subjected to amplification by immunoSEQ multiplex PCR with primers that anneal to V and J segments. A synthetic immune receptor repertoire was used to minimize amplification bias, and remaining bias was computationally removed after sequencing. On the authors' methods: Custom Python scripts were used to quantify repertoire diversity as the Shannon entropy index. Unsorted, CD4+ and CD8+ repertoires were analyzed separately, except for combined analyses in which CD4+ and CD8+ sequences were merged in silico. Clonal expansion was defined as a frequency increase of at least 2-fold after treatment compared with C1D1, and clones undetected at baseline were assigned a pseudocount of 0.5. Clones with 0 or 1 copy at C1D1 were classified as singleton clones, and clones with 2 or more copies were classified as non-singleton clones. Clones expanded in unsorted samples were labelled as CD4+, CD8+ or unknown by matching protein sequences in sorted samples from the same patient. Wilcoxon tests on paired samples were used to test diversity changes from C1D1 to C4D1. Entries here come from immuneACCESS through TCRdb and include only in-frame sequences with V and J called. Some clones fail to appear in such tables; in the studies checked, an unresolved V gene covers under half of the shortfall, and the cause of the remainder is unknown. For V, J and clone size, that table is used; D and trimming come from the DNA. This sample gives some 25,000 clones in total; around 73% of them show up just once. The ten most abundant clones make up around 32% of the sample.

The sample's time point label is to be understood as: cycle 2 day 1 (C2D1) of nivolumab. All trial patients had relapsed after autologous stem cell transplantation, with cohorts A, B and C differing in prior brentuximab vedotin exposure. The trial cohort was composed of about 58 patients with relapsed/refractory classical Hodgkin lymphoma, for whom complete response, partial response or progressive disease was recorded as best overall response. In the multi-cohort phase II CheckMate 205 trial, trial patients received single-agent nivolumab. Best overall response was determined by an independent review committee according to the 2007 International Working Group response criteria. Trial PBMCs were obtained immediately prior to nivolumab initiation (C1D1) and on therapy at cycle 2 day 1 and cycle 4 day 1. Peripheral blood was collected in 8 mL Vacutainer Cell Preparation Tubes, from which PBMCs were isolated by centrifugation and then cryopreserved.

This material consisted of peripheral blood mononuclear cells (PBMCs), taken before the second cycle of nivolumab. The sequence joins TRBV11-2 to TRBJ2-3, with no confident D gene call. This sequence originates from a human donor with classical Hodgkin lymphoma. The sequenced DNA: TGTGCCAGCAGCTTAGACGTGCAGTTTTCCACAGATACGCAGTATTTT. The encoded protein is CASSLDVQFSTDTQYF.